This T cell receptor (beta chain) was profiled in a study of blood T cells in healthy people across ages. General observations from the study: Possibly confounding the expanded clonotype changes was the fact that donor CMV status was unknown. Higher diversity, along with more naive CD4+ cells, distinguished long-lived donors from aged donors.

Using a J-beta primer mix together with a sample-barcoded 5' primer, a second PCR was run for roughly 6 to 12 cycles. Via MiXCR, TCRdb re-called the 5' RACE reads, giving one row per CDR3 protein. The sample holds around 800,000 distinct CDR3 sequences; approximately 55% are singletons and the top ten take around 41%. Points on this clonotype: Antigen specificity is unknown.

J was trimmed by 9 bases and V by 4 bases; bases with no gene match: 11. The CDR3 covers 16 residues. In germline, CDR1 is SGHDN, CDR2 FVKESK. The specimen was blood. The sequence derives from a man aged 80 or over in good health. V gene TRBV14 combines with J gene TRBJ1-6; 8 nucleotides agree with TRBD1. The CDR3 loop is CASSPTLDRVTSPLHF. Written as DNA, the CDR3 is TGTGCCAGCAGCCCCACACTGGACAGGGTGACTTCACCCCTCCACTTT.